This passage covers 5 T cell receptor beta chains from one sample sequenced in a study of identical twins. TCRdb reprocessed the 5' RACE reads with MiXCR, giving one entry per CDR3 protein. The table lists some 500,000 distinct CDR3 sequences, 20% to 25% of them singletons. The sample was also linked to a second study, of T cells expressing NK-cell markers.

Material for sequencing was CD4+ T cells sorted from blood. The receptors here all came from a woman between 18 and 29 years old in good health.

This clonotype was detected only a few times. The chain employs TRBV19 and TRBJ2-2, with TRBD1 identical over 9 bases. V gave up 5 bases and J gave up 3 bases; unmatched junction bases: 16. Per germline, CDR1 LNHDA and CDR2 SQIVND (reference sequence). This CDR3 spans 19 amino acids. The CDR3 reads CASSSSQGAYFSYTGELFF. The CDR3 DNA reads TGTGCCAGTAGTTCCTCACAGGGGGCATATTTTAGTTACACCGGGGAGCTGTTTTTT.

This sequence joins TRBV2 and TRBJ1-5; perhaps TRBD1 as D (5 bases). Germline CDR1 reads SNHLY; CDR2 reads FYNNEI. The V end lost 6 bases, the J end lost 7 bases, and 16 bases lay between the germline ends. This CDR3 region has 14 residues. CDR3 residues: CASRRDGFQQPQHF. CDR3 in DNA: TGTGCCAGCAGAAGGGACGGTTTCCAACAGCCCCAGCATTTT. The full variable domain, rest sourced from reference TRBV2 and TRBJ1-5, is EPEVTQTPSHQVTQMGQEVILRCVPISNHLYFYWYRQILGQKVEFLVSFYNNEISEKSEIFDDQFSVERPDGSNFTLKIRSTKLEDSAMYFCASRRDGFQQPQHFGDGTRLSIL.

This clonotype was seen a handful of times. The V call is TRBV12-3 or TRBV12-4, the J call TRBJ2-1; the match to TRBD2 covers 13 bases. V lost 3 bases and J lost 6; bases outside the gene matches: 11. The CDR3 sequence is 18 residues long. In DNA, the CDR3 is TGTGCCAGCAGTTTCTGGACTAGCGGGGGATCACCCCGCAATGAGCAGTTCTTC. Translated: CASSFWTSGGSPRNEQFF.

The table lists this clonotype with many counts. The CDR3, as DNA: TGCAGTGCTGGCCTCGGGACTTTACGTACAGATACGCAGTATTTT. Protein product: CSAGLGTLRTDTQYF. The chain joins TRBV20-1 to TRBJ2-3; TRBD2 might be the D (6 bases). With 5 bases removed from V and 3 bases from J, the gap between germline ends came to 18 bases. The germline CDR1 and CDR2 sequences are DFQATT and SNEGSKA (reference sequence). The CDR3 extends over 15 amino acids.

The V gene is TRBV27, the J gene TRBJ2-5; 8 bases align to TRBD1. The CDR3 totals 14 residues. The junction had 9 bases not matched to a gene; V was cut back by 5 bases and J by 7 bases. CDR1 and CDR2 from the germline V gene are MNHEY and SMNVEV (reference sequence). CDR3 protein: CASSRRQGMATQYF. CDR3 sequence (DNA): TGTGCCAGCAGTAGAAGACAGGGGATGGCGACCCAGTACTTC.